The text below deals with one TCR beta chain. Its antigen is not known. The data stem from a study of cytomegalovirus exposure and HLA in healthy donors. Background on the study: A prior study identified 110 million or so unique TCR beta sequences from around 180 million T cells. Among the approximately 400 genotyped donors, 70% to 90% were placed in the Caucasian-associated ancestry cluster.

The CDR3 has 12 amino acids. In germline, CDR1 is MNHEY, CDR2 SMNVEV (reference sequence). Deletions cut 4 bases from V and 8 bases from J, with 11 bases between. Primers: 60 Vbeta forward and 13 Jbeta reverse. Data came from immunoSEQ multiplex PCR; TCRdb stores just in-frame clones and leaves some out. The repertoire holds roughly 100,000 clones, with roughly 80% as singletons. Study-wide results and limits: HLA alleles were associated with 18,000 or so TCR beta sequences in a later analysis at 0.05 false discovery rate.

The TCR originated in a man aged 30-40 years in good health and CMV-seropositive. The chain is built from TRBV27 and TRBJ1-2, with D tentatively TRBD1 (6 bases). Sequenced material: PBMCs. The CDR3 DNA reads TGTGCCAGCAGTTCCGGACAGTCGGGCTACACCTTC. Protein product: CASSSGQSGYTF.